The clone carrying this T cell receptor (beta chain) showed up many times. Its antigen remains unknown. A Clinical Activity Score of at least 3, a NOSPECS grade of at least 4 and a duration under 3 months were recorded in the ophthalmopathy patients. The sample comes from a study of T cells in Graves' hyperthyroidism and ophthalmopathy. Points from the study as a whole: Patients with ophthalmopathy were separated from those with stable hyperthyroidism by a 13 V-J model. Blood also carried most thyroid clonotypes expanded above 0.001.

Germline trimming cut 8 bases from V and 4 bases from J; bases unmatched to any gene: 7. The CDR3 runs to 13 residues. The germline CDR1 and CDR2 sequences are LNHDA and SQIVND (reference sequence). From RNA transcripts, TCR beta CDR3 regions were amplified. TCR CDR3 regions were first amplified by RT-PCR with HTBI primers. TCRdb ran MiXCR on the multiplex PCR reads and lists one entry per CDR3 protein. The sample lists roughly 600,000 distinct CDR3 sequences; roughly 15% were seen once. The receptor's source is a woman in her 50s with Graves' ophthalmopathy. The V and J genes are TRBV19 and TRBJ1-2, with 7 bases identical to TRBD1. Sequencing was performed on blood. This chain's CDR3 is CASDRTGSYGYTF. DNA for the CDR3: TGTGCCAGTGACCGGACAGGTAGCTATGGCTACACCTTC.